This passage covers 22 T cell receptor beta chains from one sample sequenced in a study of blood T cell repertoires in COVID-19. Generated by immunoSEQ multiplex PCR, the TCRdb table keeps only in-frame clones and is missing some. There are fewer than 350,000 clones in the sample; approximately 85% occur only once, and approximately 7.5% lies in the top ten. The specimen sequenced was peripheral blood. These receptors were taken from a human donor in a cohort sampled during active COVID-19.

The J gene is TRBJ1-2, the V gene TRBV9; 8 bases map to TRBD1. J gave up 1 base and V 3 bases, and 5 bases lay outside the gene matches. The CDR3 runs 15 residues. Germline values: CDR1 SGDLS, CDR2 YYNGEE. The CDR3 region has the DNA TGTGCCAGCAGCGATGGACAGGGACTTAACTATGGCTACACCTTC. It specifies CASSDGQGLNYGYTF. Full variable domain (remainder filled in from reference TRBV9 and TRBJ1-2): DSGVTQTPKHLITATGQRVTLRCSPRSGDLSVYWYQQSLDQGLQFLIQYYNGEERAKGNILERFSAQQFPDLHSELNLSSLELGDSALYFCASSDGQGLNYGYTFGSGTRLTVV.

V is TRBV7-9 and J is TRBJ2-1; TRBD2 is a possible D gene (6 bases). The V end was cut by 1 base, the J end by 4 bases, with 14 bases between. CDR1 and CDR2 from the germline V gene are SEHNR and FQNEAQ (reference sequence). The CDR3 has 16 amino acids. CDR3 in amino acids: CASSLDLGLLYNEQFF. Here the CDR3 DNA reads TGTGCCAGCAGCTTAGACCTTGGACTACTGTACAATGAGCAGTTCTTC.

There are a few counts of this clone. V usage is TRBV3-1 (or the pseudogene TRBV3-2) and J usage is TRBJ1-1; D may be TRBD1 (5 bases). V gave up 3 bases and J gave up 2 bases, with 10 bases separating them. The CDR3 is 14 residues long. Germline assignment: CDR1 LGHDT and CDR2 YNNKEL (reference sequence). The CDR3 spells CASSQGGFNTEAFF. Written as DNA, the CDR3 is TGTGCCAGCAGCCAGGGGGGGTTTAACACTGAAGCTTTCTTT.

The chain joins TRBV7-8 to TRBJ1-2, with TRBD1 as a possible D gene (5 bases). The CDR3 totals 15 residues. Germline-derived CDR1 and CDR2 are SGHVS and FQNEAQ. V lost 1 base, J lost 4 bases, and 13 bases lay in between. The CDR3: CASSLGGLRPYGYTF. The CDR3 DNA reads as TGTGCCAGCAGCTTAGGGGGACTAAGGCCCTATGGCTACACCTTC.

CDR3 sequence reads: CASSLVNRGLTEAFF. The CDR3 DNA reads as TGTGCCAGCAGCTTGGTCAACAGGGGGCTCACTGAAGCTTTCTTT. The V call is TRBV5-4, the J call TRBJ1-1; TRBD1 agrees at 9 bases. Germline values: CDR1 SGHNT, CDR2 YYREEE (reference sequence). J gave up 4 bases and V 0 bases, and 4 bases lay outside the gene matches. The CDR3 consists of 15 residues.

The V gene is TRBV10-3, the J gene TRBJ2-3, with 7 nucleotides matching TRBD2. The germline V gene has CDR1 ENHRY and CDR2 SYGVKD. The V gene end was trimmed by 3 bases and the J gene end by 4 bases; junction bases not matched to a gene: 4. CDR3 size: 14 residues. In DNA, the CDR3 is TGTGCCATCAGTGAATGGGGGGGGGCAGATACGCAGTATTTT. Translated: CAISEWGGADTQYF.

The chain links TRBV6-5 to TRBJ1-1; D possibly corresponds to TRBD1 (5 bases). V was trimmed by 5 bases and J by 10 bases, leaving 23 bases between them. CDR1 MNHEY and CDR2 SVGAGI come from the germline V gene. CDR3 length: 15 residues. Here the CDR3 DNA reads TGTGCCAGCAGTCCCCCGACTGTCAGTCTAAGGGGAGCTTTCTTT. Residues: CASSPPTVSLRGAFF.

The chain combines TRBV25-1 with TRBJ1-1, with 7 bases that match TRBD1. The CDR3 is made up of 14 amino acids. Germline lookup yields CDR1 MGHDK and CDR2 SYGVNS. V was clipped by 3 bases and J by 1 base; unmatched bases: 2. The CDR3 DNA follows: TGTGCCAGCAGTGACTACAGGGGGAACACTGAAGCTTTCTTT. Its translation is CASSDYRGNTEAFF.

This clone was seen once. The chain uses TRBV27 and TRBJ2-7; perhaps TRBD2 as D (6 bases). The ends were cut back, 0 bases at V and 0 bases at J, with 12 bases in the middle. The germline gives CDR1 MNHEY, CDR2 SMNVEV (reference sequence). The CDR3 runs 16 residues. The CDR3 loop reads CASSLSGGALSYEQYF. CDR3 DNA sequence: TGTGCCAGCAGTTTATCCGGCGGGGCCCTCTCCTACGAGCAGTACTTC.

The chain links TRBV12-5 to TRBJ1-1; 7 bases match TRBD1. Germline lookup yields CDR1 LGHNT and CDR2 FRNRAP. V was clipped by 5 bases and J by 0 bases; unmatched bases: 9. The length of the CDR3 is 16 residues. As DNA, the CDR3 is TGTGCTAGTGGTCTCCCGAGGACAGGAATGAACACTGAAGCTTTCTTT. It yields the protein CASGLPRTGMNTEAFF.

The chain has TRBV30 and TRBJ1-2, with D uncertain. The ends were cut back, 6 bases at V and 4 bases at J, with 9 bases in the middle. This CDR3 region has 11 residues. Germline lookup yields CDR1 GTSNPN and CDR2 SVGIG (reference sequence). CDR3 in amino acids: CACEETYGYTF. Written as DNA, the CDR3 is TGTGCCTGCGAGGAGACCTATGGCTACACCTTC.

This rearrangement joins TRBV20-1 to TRBJ1-4; 9 nucleotides align to TRBD1. This CDR3 has 14 residues. Germline CDR1 is DFQATT and CDR2 is SNEGSKA (reference sequence). The J segment lost 11 bases and the V segment lost 3 bases, leaving 10 bases of the junction unmatched. CDR3 nucleotide sequence: TGCAGTGCTAGTGTGGGACAGGGAAGAGGTAAACTGTTTTTT. This encodes CSASVGQGRGKLFF.

The gene calls are TRBV10-2 and TRBJ2-5; D remains unclear. Per the germline V gene, CDR1 is WSHSY and CDR2 is SAAADI. The CDR3 is 12 residues long. Trimming cost V 2 bases and J 3 bases, with 4 bases left between them. The CDR3 region has the DNA TGCGCCAGCAGTGAGACGGAAGAGACCCAGTACTTC. As protein: CASSETEETQYF.

The rearrangement joins TRBV10-3 to TRBJ1-6, with TRBD1 identical over 7 bases. The CDR3 is made up of 13 amino acids. The junction had 5 bases not matched to a gene; V was cut back by 8 bases and J by 7 bases. Germline V gene lookup returns CDR1 ENHRY and CDR2 SYGVKD. Here the CDR3 DNA reads TGTGCCATCGGGGGACAGAAAAATTCACCCCTCCACTTT. It codes for CAIGGQKNSPLHF.

This clone has only a few counts. Within the sample, other DNA sequences also encode this same CDR3. The V call is TRBV5-1, the J call TRBJ2-5; no firm D call. CDR1 and CDR2 from the germline V gene are SGHRS and YFSETQ. The CDR3 is 13 amino acids. Trimming took 4 bases from V and 2 from J, leaving 9 bases between them. CDR3 region: CASSLGPQETQYF. The CDR3, as DNA: TGCGCCAGCAGCCTAGGCCCTCAAGAGACCCAGTACTTC.

The rearrangement joins TRBV27 to TRBJ1-1; 7 bases agree with TRBD1. The ends lost 5 bases at V and 3 bases at J; junction bases unmatched: 12. The CDR3 covers 16 residues. Germline V gives CDR1 MNHEY, CDR2 SMNVEV (reference sequence). The CDR3 loop reads CASSPRPDREDTEAFF. CDR3 coding DNA: TGTGCCAGCAGTCCGAGGCCCGACAGGGAGGACACTGAAGCTTTCTTT.

The chain joins TRBV12-5 to TRBJ2-7, with 11 bases aligning to TRBD1. V was clipped by 2 bases and J by 4 bases; unmatched bases: 10. Per the germline V gene, CDR1 is LGHNT and CDR2 is FRNRAP. The CDR3 spans 17 residues. The DNA of the CDR3 is TGTGCTAGTGGTTTGCCCACCTGGACAGGGGGCTGGTACGAGCAGTACTTC. Its protein product is CASGLPTWTGGWYEQYF.

The chain is built from TRBV30 and TRBJ1-6, with TRBD1 as a possible D gene (6 bases). Trimming removed 0 bases from V and 6 bases from J, with 9 bases in between. The CDR3 has 14 amino acids. The V gene's germline CDR1 is GTSNPN and CDR2 SVGIG (reference sequence). The CDR3 is CAWSVAGANSPLHF. The CDR3 DNA reads TGTGCCTGGAGTGTTGCAGGGGCTAATTCACCCCTCCACTTT.

The CDR3 here is CASTPQQGSNYGYTF. The CDR3 nucleotides are TGTGCCAGCACCCCCCAACAGGGATCCAACTATGGCTACACCTTC. The chain recombines TRBV27 with TRBJ1-2; a weak D match, TRBD1 (6 bases). The germline V gene has CDR1 MNHEY and CDR2 SMNVEV (reference sequence). The CDR3 is made up of 15 amino acids. V lost 7 bases, J lost 2 bases, and 17 bases lay in between.

V usage is TRBV5-1 and J usage is TRBJ2-2, with 7 nucleotides matching TRBD1. The V gene's germline CDR1 is SGHRS and CDR2 YFSETQ. The V segment lost 1 base and the J segment 1 base; nucleotides outside the gene matches: 4. The CDR3 extends over 16 amino acids. In DNA, the CDR3 is TGCGCCAGCAGCTTGCAGGGGGACAGGAACACCGGGGAGCTGTTTTTT. Amino acid sequence: CASSLQGDRNTGELFF.

The genes are TRBV7-9 and TRBJ2-7; 8 bases map to TRBD1. The germline V gene encodes CDR1 SEHNR and CDR2 FQNEAQ (reference sequence). The CDR3 loop spans 15 amino acids. The J segment lost 0 bases and the V segment lost 1 base, leaving 2 bases of the junction unmatched. CDR3 residues: CASSLGTGPSYEQYF. CDR3 coding DNA: TGTGCCAGCAGCTTAGGGACAGGGCCCTCCTACGAGCAGTACTTC.

V is TRBV18 and J is TRBJ1-2; 9 bases agree with TRBD1. This CDR3 is built from 15 residues. Trimming cost V 3 bases and J 1 base; bases outside gene matches: 3. Germline lookup yields CDR1 KGHSH and CDR2 LQKENI. In nucleotides, the CDR3 is TGTGCCAGCTCACCCGGACAGGGGAGTAACTATGGCTACACCTTC. Protein sequence: CASSPGQGSNYGYTF.